One T cell receptor (beta chain) is described in this entry. Its matching antigen is unknown. CDR3 length equals 19 residues. CDR1 MNHNS and CDR2 SASEGT come from the germline V gene. V lost 0 bases and J lost 3, with 18 bases in between. These data come from a study of cytotoxic CD8 clonotypes in ibrutinib-treated CLL. Study background: Once patients had received a median roughly 11 months of treatment, range 6 to 36, response samples were obtained. Study-level findings and limits: With treatment, public clonotypes, which were uncommon, either contracted or remained stable. Clonality was higher at baseline than in age-matched healthy donors and tracked circulating CD8+ T-cell counts.

The data were produced by immunoSEQ multiplex PCR, yet TCRdb's version contains in-frame clones alone and is incomplete. Here the sample spans about 3,000 clones, 75% to 85% being singletons. The chain combines TRBV6-1 with TRBJ2-6; tentatively, D is TRBD2 (5 bases). This receptor was obtained from a human donor with chronic lymphocytic leukemia. The input for sequencing was PBMCs, taken before ibrutinib treatment. Written as DNA, the CDR3 is TGTGCCAGCAGTGAAGCGCCCCGGGGTGGATGGATTGGGGCCAACGTCCTGACTTTC. Amino acids: CASSEAPRGGWIGANVLTF.